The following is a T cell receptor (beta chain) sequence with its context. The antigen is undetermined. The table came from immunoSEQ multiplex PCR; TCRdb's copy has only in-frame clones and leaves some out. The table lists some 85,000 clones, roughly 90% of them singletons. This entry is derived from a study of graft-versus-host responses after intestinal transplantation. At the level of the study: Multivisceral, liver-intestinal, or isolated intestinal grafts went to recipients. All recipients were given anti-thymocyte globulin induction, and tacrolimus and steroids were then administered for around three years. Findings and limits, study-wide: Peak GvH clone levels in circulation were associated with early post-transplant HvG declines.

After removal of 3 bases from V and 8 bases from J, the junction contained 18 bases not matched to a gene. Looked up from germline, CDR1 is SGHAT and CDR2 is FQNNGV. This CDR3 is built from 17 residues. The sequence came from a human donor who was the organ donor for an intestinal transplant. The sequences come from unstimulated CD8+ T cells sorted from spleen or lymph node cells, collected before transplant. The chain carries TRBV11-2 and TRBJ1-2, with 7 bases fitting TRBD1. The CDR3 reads CASSFDRIWTGGRGYTF. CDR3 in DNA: TGTGCCAGCAGCTTTGACAGGATTTGGACAGGAGGAAGGGGCTACACCTTC.